A single sample gave rise to the 21 T cell receptor beta chains below, sequenced in a study of CXCR3-negative and CXCR3-positive naive CD8 T cells. Their cognate antigens are unknown. The libraries of TRB cDNA were prepared using 5' RACE with UMI labels. TCRdb reanalyzed the 5' RACE reads, giving one entry per CDR3 protein sequence and no DNA. The sample includes 95,000 to 100,000 distinct CDR3 sequences. General study points: Compared with CXCR3-negative naive cells, CXCR3-positive naive cells showed more hydrophobic TRB CDR3s.

The sample taken for sequencing was naive CXCR3+ CD8+ T cells from blood. Subset of the sample: CD45RO-CCR7+CD27+CD95- naive CD8+ T cells expressing CXCR3 (TNR3+). The receptor source for this set is a human donor in good health. Some clones in this sample may be carry-over from other donors' samples.

This chain connects TRBV29-1 to TRBJ2-4; TCRdb calls TRBD2, which cannot be checked without DNA. In germline, CDR1 is SQVTM, CDR2 ANQGSEA. The CDR3 is 11 amino acids. This CDR3 reads CSVRAGNIQYF.

This chain connects TRBV7-9 to TRBJ2-1. Looked up from germline, CDR1 is SEHNR and CDR2 is FQNEAQ (reference sequence). The CDR3 spans 15 residues. The chain's CDR3 is CASSFSPGSYNEQFF.

V usage is TRBV7-9 and J usage is TRBJ2-3. Germline lookup yields CDR1 SEHNR and CDR2 FQNEAQ (reference sequence). The CDR3 runs to 16 residues. The CDR3 region is CASSPIAWPRTDTQYF.

The CDR3 sequence: CASSLAGGPSSYNEQFF. The rearrangement links TRBV28 to TRBJ2-1; TCRdb's assignment of TRBD2 cannot be checked, as there is no DNA. Germline loops: CDR1 MDHEN, CDR2 SYDVKM. This CDR3 is 17 amino acids long.

V gene TRBV29-1 combines with J gene TRBJ2-3; the TRBD2 assignment by TCRdb is unverifiable without DNA. Per the germline V gene, CDR1 is SQVTM and CDR2 is ANQGSEA. The CDR3 is 18 residues long. The CDR3 sequence: CSAALATETSGFTDTQYF.

The chain combines TRBV2 with TRBJ1-2. Germline values: CDR1 SNHLY, CDR2 FYNNEI. This CDR3 region has 13 residues. CDR3 in amino acids: CASGEAANYGYTF.

This chain links TRBV10-3 with TRBJ2-6. The CDR3 is made up of 14 amino acids. Germline assignment: CDR1 ENHRY and CDR2 SYGVKD. The CDR3 here is CAIWTETGANVLTF.

The rearrangement links TRBV29-1 to TRBJ2-7. Germline V gene lookup returns CDR1 SQVTM and CDR2 ANQGSEA. CDR3 size: 12 residues. CDR3 region: CSVEEASYEQYF.

J is TRBJ2-1 and V is TRBV6-2 or TRBV6-3; TCRdb reports TRBD1, a call that lacks DNA to check it against. The CDR3 runs 15 residues. Germline lookup yields CDR1 MNHEY and CDR2 SVGEGT. The CDR3 here is CASSYLDRQYNEQFF.

This chain uses TRBV14 with TRBJ2-7; the TCRdb call, TRBD1, lacks DNA for checking. This CDR3 comprises 15 residues. Germline CDR1 SGHDN, CDR2 FVKESK. The CDR3 sequence is CASSQGDEWGYEQYF.

The rearrangement uses TRBV2 and TRBJ2-1; TCRdb gives TRBD2 as the D gene, but with no DNA this cannot be confirmed. Germline V gives CDR1 SNHLY, CDR2 FYNNEI. The CDR3 length is 17 residues. CDR3 sequence reads: CASSEVVSPSAVNEQFF.

This CDR3 is CASSSLLTDTQYF. V gene TRBV27 combines with J gene TRBJ2-3. The germline gives CDR1 MNHEY, CDR2 SMNVEV (reference sequence). The CDR3 consists of 13 residues.

The V and J genes are TRBV7-2 and TRBJ1-1. The CDR3 runs to 13 residues. Germline V lookup: CDR1 SGHTA, CDR2 FQGNSA. This CDR3 is CASSLITDTEAFF.

V usage is TRBV29-1 and J usage is TRBJ2-1. Germline V CDR1 and CDR2: SQVTM, ANQGSEA. The CDR3 spans 11 residues. The CDR3 reads CSVDLYNEQFF.

The chain employs TRBV30 and TRBJ2-7. CDR1 and CDR2 (germline): GTSNPN, SVGIG (reference sequence). The CDR3 spans 15 residues. The CDR3 sequence is CAWSDRQGRPYEQYF.

The V gene is TRBV2, the J gene TRBJ2-2; TCRdb names TRBD1, which stays unverified in the absence of DNA. CDR1 and CDR2 (germline): SNHLY, FYNNEI. The CDR3 has 15 amino acids. Here the CDR3 reads CASGDRGFPTGELFF.

The chain links TRBV14 to TRBJ1-1; TCRdb designates TRBD1, a call that cannot be tested without DNA. This CDR3 has 16 amino acids. Germline lookup yields CDR1 SGHDN and CDR2 FVKESK. The CDR3 sequence: CASSIIWGTGAAEAFF.

The chain combines TRBV4-1 with TRBJ2-1; TCRdb reports TRBD1, a call that lacks DNA to check it against. The CDR3 has 13 amino acids. Germline V gives CDR1 MGHRA, CDR2 YSYEKL. CDR3 loop: CASSHPLYNEQFF.

The chain has TRBV7-3 and TRBJ2-1; lacking DNA, the TRBD1 call made by TCRdb goes unchecked. The CDR3 extends over 14 amino acids. Germline CDR1 is SGHTA and CDR2 is FQGTGA. The CDR3: CASSLTGGLNEQFF.

The chain recombines TRBV29-1 with TRBJ2-7. This CDR3 comprises 12 residues. CDR1 and CDR2 from the germline V gene are SQVTM and ANQGSEA. The CDR3 is CSVAGSSYEQYF.

The CDR3 here is CAISDSTGKETQYF. The chain couples TRBV10-3 to TRBJ2-5. The CDR3 runs to 14 residues. Germline V gene sequence: CDR1 ENHRY, CDR2 SYGVKD.